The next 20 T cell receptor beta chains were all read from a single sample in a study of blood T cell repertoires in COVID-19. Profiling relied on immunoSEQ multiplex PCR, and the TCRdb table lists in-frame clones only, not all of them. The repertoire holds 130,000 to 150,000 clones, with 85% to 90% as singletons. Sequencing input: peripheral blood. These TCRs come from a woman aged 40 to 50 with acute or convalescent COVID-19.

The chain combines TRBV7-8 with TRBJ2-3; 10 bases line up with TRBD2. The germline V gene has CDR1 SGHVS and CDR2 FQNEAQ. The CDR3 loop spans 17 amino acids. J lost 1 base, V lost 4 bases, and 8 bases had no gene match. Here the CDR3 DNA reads TGTGCCAGCAGCTCCCACCGGACTAGCGGCCGCACAGATACGCAGTATTTT. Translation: CASSSHRTSGRTDTQYF.

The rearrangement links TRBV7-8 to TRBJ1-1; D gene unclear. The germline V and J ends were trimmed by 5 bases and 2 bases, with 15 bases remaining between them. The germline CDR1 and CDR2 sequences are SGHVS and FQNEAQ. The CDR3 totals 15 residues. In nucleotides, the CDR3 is TGTGCCAGCAGCCCCCTTAGGACGGGAAACACTGAAGCTTTCTTT. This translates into CASSPLRTGNTEAFF.

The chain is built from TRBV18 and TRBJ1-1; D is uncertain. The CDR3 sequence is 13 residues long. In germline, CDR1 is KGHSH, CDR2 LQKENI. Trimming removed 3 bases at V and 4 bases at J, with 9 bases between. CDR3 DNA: TGTGCCAGCTCACCCCCCGGGAGCACTGAAGCTTTCTTT. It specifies CASSPPGSTEAFF.

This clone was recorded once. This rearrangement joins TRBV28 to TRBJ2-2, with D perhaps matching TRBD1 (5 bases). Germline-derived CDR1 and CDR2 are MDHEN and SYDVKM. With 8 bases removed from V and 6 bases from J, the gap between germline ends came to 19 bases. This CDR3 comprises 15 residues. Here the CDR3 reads CASLLSRQGPGELFF. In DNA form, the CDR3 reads TGTGCCAGCCTCCTTAGCCGGCAGGGCCCCGGGGAGCTGTTTTTT.

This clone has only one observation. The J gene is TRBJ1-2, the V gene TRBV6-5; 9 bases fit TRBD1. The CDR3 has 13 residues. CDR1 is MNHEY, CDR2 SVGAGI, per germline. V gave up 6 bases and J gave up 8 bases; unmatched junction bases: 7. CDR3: CASSTGTGRGYTF. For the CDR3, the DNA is TGTGCCAGCAGCACCGGGACAGGGCGCGGCTACACCTTC.

CDR3 region: CASSRPGGDTGELFF. CDR3 sequence (DNA): TGTGCCAGCAGCCGGCCCGGGGGAGACACCGGGGAGCTGTTTTTT. The J gene is TRBJ2-2, the V gene TRBV5-4, with a possible D match to TRBD2 (6 bases). Between the trimmed V and J ends, which lost 4 bases and 3 bases, there was a span of 13 bases. The CDR3 has 15 amino acids. Germline V gives CDR1 SGHNT, CDR2 YYREEE (reference sequence).

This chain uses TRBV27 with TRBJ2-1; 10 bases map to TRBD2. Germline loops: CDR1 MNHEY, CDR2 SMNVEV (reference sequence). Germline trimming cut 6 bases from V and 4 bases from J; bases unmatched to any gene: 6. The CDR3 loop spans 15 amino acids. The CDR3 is CASSELAGSYNEQFF. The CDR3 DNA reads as TGTGCCAGCAGCGAACTAGCGGGGAGTTACAATGAGCAGTTCTTC.

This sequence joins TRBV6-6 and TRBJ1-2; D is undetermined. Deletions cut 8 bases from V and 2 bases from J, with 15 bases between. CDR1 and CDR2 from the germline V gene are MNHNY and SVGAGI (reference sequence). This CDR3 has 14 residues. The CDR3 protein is CASSLRQTNYGYTF. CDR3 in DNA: TGTGCCAGCTCCTTGAGGCAGACGAACTATGGCTACACCTTC.

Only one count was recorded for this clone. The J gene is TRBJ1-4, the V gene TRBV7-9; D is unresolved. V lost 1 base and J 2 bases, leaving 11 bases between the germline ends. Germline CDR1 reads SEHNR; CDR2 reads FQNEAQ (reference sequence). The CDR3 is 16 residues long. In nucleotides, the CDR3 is TGTGCCAGCAGCTTAGTCTCAACGGGGACTAATGAAAAACTGTTTTTT. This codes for CASSLVSTGTNEKLFF.

The CDR3: CSASSSGTGGSNEQFF. The CDR3 DNA reads as TGCAGTGCTAGTTCCTCCGGGACAGGGGGCTCTAATGAGCAGTTCTTC. The chain employs TRBV20-1 and TRBJ2-1; 12 bases are shared with TRBD1. V trimming: 3 bases; J trimming: 7 bases; junction bases outside the gene matches: 10. CDR1 and CDR2 (germline): DFQATT, SNEGSKA (reference sequence). The CDR3 contains 16 residues.

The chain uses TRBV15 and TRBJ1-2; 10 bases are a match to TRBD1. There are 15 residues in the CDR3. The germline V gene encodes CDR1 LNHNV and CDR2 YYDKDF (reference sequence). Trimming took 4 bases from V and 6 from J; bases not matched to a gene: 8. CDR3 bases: TGTGCCACCAGCACCCGGACAGGGGGGTCGCATGGCTACACCTTC. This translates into CATSTRTGGSHGYTF.

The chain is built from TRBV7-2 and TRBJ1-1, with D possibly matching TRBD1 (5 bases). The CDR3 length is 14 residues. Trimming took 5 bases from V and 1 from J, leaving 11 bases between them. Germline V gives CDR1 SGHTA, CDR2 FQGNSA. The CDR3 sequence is CASSQGNANTEAFF. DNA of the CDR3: TGTGCCAGCAGCCAGGGTAACGCGAACACTGAAGCTTTCTTT.

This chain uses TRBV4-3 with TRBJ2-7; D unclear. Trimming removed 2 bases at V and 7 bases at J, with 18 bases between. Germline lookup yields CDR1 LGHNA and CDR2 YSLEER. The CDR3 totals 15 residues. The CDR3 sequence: CASSQSRSQAWEQYF. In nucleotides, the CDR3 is TGCGCCAGCAGCCAAAGCCGATCCCAGGCTTGGGAGCAGTACTTC.

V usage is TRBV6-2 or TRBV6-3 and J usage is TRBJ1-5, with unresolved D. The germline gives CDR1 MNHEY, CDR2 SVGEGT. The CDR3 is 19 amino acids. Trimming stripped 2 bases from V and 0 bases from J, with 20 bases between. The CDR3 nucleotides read TGTGCCAGCAGTTACAGAAGTCACCTAGATCGATATAGCAATCAGCCCCAGCATTTT. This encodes CASSYRSHLDRYSNQPQHF.

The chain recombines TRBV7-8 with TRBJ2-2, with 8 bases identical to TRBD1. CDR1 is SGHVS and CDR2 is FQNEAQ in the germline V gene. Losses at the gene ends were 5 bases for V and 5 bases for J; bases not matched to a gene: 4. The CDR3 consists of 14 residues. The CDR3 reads CASSLTGDTGELFF. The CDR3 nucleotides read TGTGCCAGCAGCCTGACAGGGGATACCGGGGAGCTGTTTTTT.

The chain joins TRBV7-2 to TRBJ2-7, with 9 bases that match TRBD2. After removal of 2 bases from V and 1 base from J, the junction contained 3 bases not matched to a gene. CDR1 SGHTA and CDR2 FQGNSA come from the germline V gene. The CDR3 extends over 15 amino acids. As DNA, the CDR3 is TGTGCCAGCAGCTTATCAGGACTAGCGTCCTACGAGCAGTACTTC. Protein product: CASSLSGLASYEQYF.

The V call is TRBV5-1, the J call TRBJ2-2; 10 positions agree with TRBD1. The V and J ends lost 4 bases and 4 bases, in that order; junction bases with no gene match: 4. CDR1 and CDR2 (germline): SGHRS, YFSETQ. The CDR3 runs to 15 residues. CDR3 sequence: CASSERTGGTGELFF. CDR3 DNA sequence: TGCGCCAGCAGCGAAAGGACAGGGGGCACCGGGGAGCTGTTTTTT.

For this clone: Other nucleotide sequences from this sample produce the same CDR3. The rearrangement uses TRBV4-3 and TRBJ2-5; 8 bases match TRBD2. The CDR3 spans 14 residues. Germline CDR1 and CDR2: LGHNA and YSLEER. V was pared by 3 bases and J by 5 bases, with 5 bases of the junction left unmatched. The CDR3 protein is CASSQGLVAETQYF. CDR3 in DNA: TGCGCCAGCAGCCAGGGACTAGTAGCGGAGACCCAGTACTTC.

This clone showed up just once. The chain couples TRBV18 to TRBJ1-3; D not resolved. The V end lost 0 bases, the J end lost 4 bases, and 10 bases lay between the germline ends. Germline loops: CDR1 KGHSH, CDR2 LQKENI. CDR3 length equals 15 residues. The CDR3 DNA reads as TGTGCCAGCTCACCACCGTCCCAGGCCGGAAACACCATATATTTT. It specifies CASSPPSQAGNTIYF. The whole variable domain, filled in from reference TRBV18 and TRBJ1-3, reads NAGVMQNPRHLVRRRGQEARLRCSPMKGHSHVYWYRQLPEEGLKFMVYLQKENIIDESGMPKERFSAEFPKEGPSILRIQQVVRGDSAAYFCASSPPSQAGNTIYFGEGSWLTVV.

The CDR3, as DNA: TGCAGCGTTGGGCAGACCTACGAGCAGTACTTC. Protein: CSVGQTYEQYF. The chain combines TRBV29-1 with TRBJ2-7; no clear D gene. The germline V gene has CDR1 SQVTM and CDR2 ANQGSEA. The CDR3 runs to 11 residues. Between the trimmed V and J ends, which lost 4 bases and 2 bases, there was a span of 6 bases.